These T cell receptor beta chains were read from a single sample in a study of graft-versus-host responses after intestinal transplantation. The method was immunoSEQ multiplex PCR; TCRdb's version includes in-frame clones alone and lacks a portion of them. Of just under 100,000 clones listed, 90% are singletons. The sample in question was PBMCs, obtained 453 days after intestinal transplant. The receptors here all came from a human patient who received an intestinal transplant, so some T cells may come from the graft donor. Both conserved end residues are part of each CDR3. A D gene is named only where the DNA matches it firmly. Clone size is given for some rows only: seen once, a few or many times, or a class if the clone is expanded.

size	length	J	D	V	CDR3	DNA
NA	15	TRBJ1-1	TRBD1	TRBV13	CASSWLHRGNTEAFF	TGTGCCAGCAGCTGGCTCCACAGGGGGAACACTGAAGCTTTCTTT
NA	13	TRBJ1-6	NA	TRBV5-1	CASSSDISSPLHF	TGCGCCAGCAGCTCGGACATTTCGTCACCCCTCCACTTT
NA	16	TRBJ2-5	TRBD2	TRBV7-9	CASSSTLGLASETQYF	TGTGCCAGCAGCTCTACGCTGGGACTAGCGAGTGAGACCCAGTACTTC
NA	13	TRBJ1-5	NA	TRBV6-6	CASKTASNQPQHF	TGTGCCAGCAAGACGGCTAGCAATCAGCCCCAGCATTTT
few	15	TRBJ1-4	TRBD1	TRBV19	CASTKRTGVGEKLFF	TGTGCCAGTACCAAGAGGACAGGGGTGGGTGAAAAACTGTTTTTT
NA	16	TRBJ1-1	NA	TRBV7-8	CASSLLQSGMNTEAFF	TGTGCCAGCAGCTTGTTGCAGTCCGGAATGAACACTGAAGCTTTCTTT
NA	13	TRBJ2-3	NA	TRBV5-1	CASSLQGGDTQYF	TGCGCCAGCAGCTTGCAAGGGGGGGATACGCAGTATTTT
NA	16	TRBJ1-4	TRBD1	TRBV6-5	CASSYSGQGGDEKLFF	TGTGCCAGCAGTTACTCGGGGCAGGGGGGAGATGAAAAACTGTTTTTT
NA	19	TRBJ1-6	TRBD1	TRBV5-1	CASSLRARGGFSYNSPLHF	TGCGCCAGCAGCTTGCGAGCCAGGGGGGGGTTCTCCTATAATTCACCCCTCCACTTT
NA	14	TRBJ1-2	TRBD1	TRBV13	CASSFATGKYGYTF	TGTGCCAGCAGCTTTGCGACAGGGAAATATGGCTACACCTTC
NA	15	TRBJ2-1	TRBD1	TRBV19	CASSPLGRGRNEQFF	TGTGCCAGTAGTCCCCTAGGCAGGGGGCGGAATGAGCAGTTCTTC
NA	14	TRBJ2-2	NA	TRBV2	CASQPAPNTGELFF	TGTGCCAGCCAGCCGGCCCCGAACACCGGGGAGCTGTTTTTT
NA	14	TRBJ1-5	NA	TRBV2	CASSELPDNQPQHF	TGTGCCAGCAGTGAACTGCCGGACAATCAGCCCCAGCATTTT
NA	15	TRBJ2-5	NA	TRBV4-2	CASSQGRFTQETQYF	TGTGCCAGCAGCCAAGGCAGGTTCACCCAAGAGACCCAGTACTTC
once	14	TRBJ1-1	NA	TRBV5-4	CASSLRGASTEAFF	TGTGCCAGCAGCTTGAGGGGCGCGAGTACTGAAGCTTTCTTT
NA	14	TRBJ2-3	NA	TRBV7-3	CASSLMAAADTQYF	TGTGCCAGCAGCTTAATGGCGGCCGCAGATACGCAGTATTTT
NA	15	TRBJ2-3	TRBD2	TRBV10-1	CASRMTSGGQDTQYF	TGCGCCAGCAGAATGACTAGCGGGGGCCAAGATACGCAGTATTTT
NA	14	TRBJ1-1	NA	TRBV25-1	CASSESGRNTEAFF	TGTGCCAGCAGTGAATCGGGCAGGAACACTGAAGCTTTCTTT
NA	16	TRBJ2-2	NA	TRBV2	CASSVEGPTNTGELFF	TGTGCCAGCAGTGTAGAGGGACCGACGAACACCGGGGAGCTGTTTTTT
few	13	TRBJ1-1	NA	TRBV6-5	CASSYTAATEAFF	TGTGCCAGCAGTTACACGGCCGCTACTGAAGCTTTCTTT
NA	16	TRBJ2-1	NA	TRBV13	CASSLGLGSEDNEQFF	TGTGCCAGCAGCTTAGGACTTGGGTCTGAGGACAATGAGCAGTTCTTC
NA	12	TRBJ2-1	TRBD1	TRBV5-6	CASLQGAGEQFF	TGTGCCAGCTTACAGGGGGCAGGTGAGCAGTTCTTC
NA	14	TRBJ1-2	TRBD1	TRBV2	CASSRTGDGYGYTF	TGTGCCAGCAGCCGGACAGGGGATGGCTATGGCTACACCTTC
NA	13	TRBJ1-6	NA	TRBV6-1	CASSNTYNSPLHF	TGTGCCAGCAGTAACACCTATAATTCACCCCTCCACTTT
NA	14	TRBJ1-2	TRBD1	TRBV5-6	CASSLRGTGHGYTF	TGTGCCAGCAGCTTGAGAGGGACAGGTCATGGCTACACCTTC
NA	14	TRBJ1-2	NA	TRBV11-2	CASSQNRDNYGYTF	TGTGCCAGCAGCCAAAACAGGGATAACTATGGCTACACCTTC
NA	14	TRBJ2-2	TRBD2	TRBV9	CASKDSGGTGELFF	TGTGCCAGCAAGGACAGCGGGGGTACCGGGGAGCTGTTTTTT
NA	18	TRBJ2-7	NA	TRBV7-2	CASSLAPLARSSSYEQYF	TGTGCCAGCAGCTTGGCCCCCCTAGCGAGATCCTCCTCCTACGAGCAGTACTTC
NA	13	TRBJ2-7	NA	TRBV5-4	CASSPVDTDEQYF	TGTGCCAGCAGCCCCGTCGACACCGACGAGCAGTACTTC
once	13	TRBJ2-7	NA	TRBV7-3	CASKKRVTYEQYF	TGTGCCAGCAAGAAGCGGGTAACCTACGAGCAGTACTTC
NA	17	TRBJ1-4	NA	TRBV5-3	CARSLGEGGSMNEKLFF	TGTGCCAGAAGCTTGGGGGAGGGCGGTTCCATGAATGAAAAACTGTTTTTT
NA	16	TRBJ2-7	NA	TRBV7-3	CASSLPPSGVGYEQYF	TGTGCCAGCAGCTTACCGCCTTCAGGGGTAGGCTACGAGCAGTACTTC
NA	15	TRBJ2-5	TRBD2	TRBV6-1	CASSRTSGEQETQYF	TGTGCCAGCAGTCGGACTAGCGGGGAACAAGAGACCCAGTACTTC
NA	15	TRBJ2-7	TRBD2	TRBV6-1	CASTPLAGTRGEQYF	TGTGCCAGCACCCCACTAGCGGGGACACGTGGCGAGCAGTACTTC
few	14	TRBJ1-3	TRBD1	TRBV2	CASIDDRAGNTIYF	TGTGCCAGCATCGATGACAGGGCTGGAAACACCATATATTTT
NA	14	TRBJ1-5	NA	TRBV6-1	CASSEVLSNQPQHF	TGTGCCAGCAGTGAAGTTTTGAGCAATCAGCCCCAGCATTTT
NA	13	TRBJ2-7	NA	TRBV4-2	CASSAATSYEQYF	TGTGCCAGCAGCGCAGCAACTTCCTACGAGCAGTACTTC
NA	14	TRBJ1-4	NA	TRBV7-9	CASSTAGASEKLFF	TGTGCCAGCAGCACCGCGGGGGCTTCTGAAAAACTGTTTTTT
NA	13	TRBJ1-1	NA	TRBV21-1	CASSTGFPSEAFF	TGTGCCAGCAGTACAGGGTTTCCTTCTGAAGCTTTCTTT
NA	12	TRBJ2-1	NA	TRBV28	CASSLCTTQQFF	TGTGCCAGCAGTTTATGCACCACCCAGCAGTTCTTC